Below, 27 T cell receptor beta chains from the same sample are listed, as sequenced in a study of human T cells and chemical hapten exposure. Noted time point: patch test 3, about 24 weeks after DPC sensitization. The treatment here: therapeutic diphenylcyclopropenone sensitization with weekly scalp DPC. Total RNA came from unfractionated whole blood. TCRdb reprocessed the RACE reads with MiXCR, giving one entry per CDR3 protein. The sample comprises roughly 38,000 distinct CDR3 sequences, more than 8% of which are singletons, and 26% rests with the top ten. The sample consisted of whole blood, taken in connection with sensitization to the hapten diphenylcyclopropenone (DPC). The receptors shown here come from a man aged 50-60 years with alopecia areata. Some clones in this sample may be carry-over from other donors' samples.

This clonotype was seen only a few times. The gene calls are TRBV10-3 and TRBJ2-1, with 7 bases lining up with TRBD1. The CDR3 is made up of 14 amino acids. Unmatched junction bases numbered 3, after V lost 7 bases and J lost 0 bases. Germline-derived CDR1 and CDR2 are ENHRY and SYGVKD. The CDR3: CAIMTGSSYNEQFF. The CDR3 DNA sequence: TGTGCCATCATGACAGGGAGCTCCTACAATGAGCAGTTCTTC.

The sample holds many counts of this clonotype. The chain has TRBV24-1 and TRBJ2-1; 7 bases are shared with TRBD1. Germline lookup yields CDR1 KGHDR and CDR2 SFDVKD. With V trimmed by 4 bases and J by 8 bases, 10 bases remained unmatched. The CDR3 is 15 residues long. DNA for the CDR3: TGTGCCACCAGTGACCCACAGACGACAGGGCATGAGCAGTTCTTC. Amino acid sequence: CATSDPQTTGHEQFF.

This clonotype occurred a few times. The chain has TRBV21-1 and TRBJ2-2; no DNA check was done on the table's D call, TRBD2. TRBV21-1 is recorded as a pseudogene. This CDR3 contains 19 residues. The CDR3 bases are TGTGCCAGCAGCAAAGTCCTTAGCGGGAGAGTAATGGGGACCGGGGAGCTGTTTTTT. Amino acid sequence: CASSKVLSGRVMGTGELFF.

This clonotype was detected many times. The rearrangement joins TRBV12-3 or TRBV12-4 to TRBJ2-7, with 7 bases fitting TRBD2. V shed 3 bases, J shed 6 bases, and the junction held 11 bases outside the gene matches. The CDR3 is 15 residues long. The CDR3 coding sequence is TGTGCCAGCAGTTTGGGCGGGAGAGGTTTTGGCGAGCAGTACTTC. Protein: CASSLGGRGFGEQYF.

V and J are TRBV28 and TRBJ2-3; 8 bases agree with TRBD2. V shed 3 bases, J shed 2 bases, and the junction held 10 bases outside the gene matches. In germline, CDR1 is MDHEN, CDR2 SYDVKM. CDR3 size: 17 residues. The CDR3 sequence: CASSFIGLAGLTDTQYF. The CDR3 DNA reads TGTGCCAGCAGTTTCATTGGGCTAGCGGGTCTCACAGATACGCAGTATTTT. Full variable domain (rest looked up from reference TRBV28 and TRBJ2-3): DVKVTQSSRYLVKRTGEKVFLECVQDMDHENMFWYRQDPGLGLRLIYFSYDVKMKEKGDIPEGYSVSREKKERFSLILESASTNQTSMYLCASSFIGLAGLTDTQYFGPGTRLTVL.

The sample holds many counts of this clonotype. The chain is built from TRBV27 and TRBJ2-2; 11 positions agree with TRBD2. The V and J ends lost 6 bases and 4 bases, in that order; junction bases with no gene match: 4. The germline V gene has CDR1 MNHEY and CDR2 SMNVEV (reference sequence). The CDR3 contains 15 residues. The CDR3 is CASSGGTSGTGELFF. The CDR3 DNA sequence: TGTGCCAGCAGCGGAGGGACTAGCGGCACCGGGGAGCTGTTTTTT.

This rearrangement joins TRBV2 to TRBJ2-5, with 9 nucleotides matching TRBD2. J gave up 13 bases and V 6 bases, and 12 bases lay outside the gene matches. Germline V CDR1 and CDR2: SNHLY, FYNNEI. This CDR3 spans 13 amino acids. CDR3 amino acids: CASSSGRQETLYF. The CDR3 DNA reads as TGTGCCAGCAGCAGCGGGAGGCAAGAGACTCTGTACTTC.

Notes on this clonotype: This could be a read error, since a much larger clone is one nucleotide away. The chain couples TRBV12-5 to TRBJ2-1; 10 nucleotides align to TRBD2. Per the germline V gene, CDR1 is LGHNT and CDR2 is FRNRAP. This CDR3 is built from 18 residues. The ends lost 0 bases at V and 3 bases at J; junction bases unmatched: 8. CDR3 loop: CASGLVRTSGENYNEQFF. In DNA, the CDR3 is TGTGCTAGTGGTTTGGTACGCACTAGCGGGGAAAACTACAATGAGCAGTTCTTC. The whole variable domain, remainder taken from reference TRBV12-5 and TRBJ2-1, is DARVTQTPRHKVTEMGQEVTMRCQPILGHNTVFWYRQTMMQGLELLAYFRNRAPLDDSGMPKDRFSAEMPDATLATLKIQPSEPRDSAVYFCASGLVRTSGENYNEQFFGPGTRLTVL.

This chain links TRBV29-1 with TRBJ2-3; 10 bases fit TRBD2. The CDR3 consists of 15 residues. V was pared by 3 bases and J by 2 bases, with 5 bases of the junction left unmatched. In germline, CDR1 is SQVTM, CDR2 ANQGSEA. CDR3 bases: TGCAGCGTTGATACTAGCGGGGACACCACAGATACGCAGTATTTT. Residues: CSVDTSGDTTDTQYF.

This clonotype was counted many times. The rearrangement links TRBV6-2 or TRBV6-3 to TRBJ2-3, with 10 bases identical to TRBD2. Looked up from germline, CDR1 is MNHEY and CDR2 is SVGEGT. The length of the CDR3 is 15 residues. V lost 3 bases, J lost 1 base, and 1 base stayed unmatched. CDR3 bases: TGTGCCAGCAGTTATGGGACTAGCGGCACAGATACGCAGTATTTT. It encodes CASSYGTSGTDTQYF.

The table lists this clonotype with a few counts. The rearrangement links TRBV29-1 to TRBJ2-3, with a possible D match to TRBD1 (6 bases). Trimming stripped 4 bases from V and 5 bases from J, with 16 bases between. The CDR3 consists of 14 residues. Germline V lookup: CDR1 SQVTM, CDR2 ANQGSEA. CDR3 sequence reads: CSVVRTELVDTQYF. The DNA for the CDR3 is TGCAGCGTTGTTCGGACAGAACTGGTAGATACGCAGTATTTT.

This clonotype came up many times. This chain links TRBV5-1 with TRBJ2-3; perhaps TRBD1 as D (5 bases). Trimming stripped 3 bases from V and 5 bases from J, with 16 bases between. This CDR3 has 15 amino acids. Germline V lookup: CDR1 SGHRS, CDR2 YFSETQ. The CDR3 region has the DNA TGCGCCAGCAGCTCCGGACAAGGGGTGGGAGATACGCAGTATTTT. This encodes CASSSGQGVGDTQYF.

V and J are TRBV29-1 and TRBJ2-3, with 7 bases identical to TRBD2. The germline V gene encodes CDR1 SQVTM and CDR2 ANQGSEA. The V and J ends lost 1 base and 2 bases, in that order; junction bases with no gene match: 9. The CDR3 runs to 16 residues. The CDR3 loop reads CSVEGWGAGSTDTQYF. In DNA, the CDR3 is TGCAGCGTTGAAGGGTGGGGAGCGGGGTCCACAGATACGCAGTATTTT.

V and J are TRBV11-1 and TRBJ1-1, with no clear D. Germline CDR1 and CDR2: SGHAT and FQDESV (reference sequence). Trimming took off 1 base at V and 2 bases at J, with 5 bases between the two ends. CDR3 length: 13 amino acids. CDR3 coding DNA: TGTGCCAGCAGCTTAGGGGAAAACACTGAAGCTTTCTTT. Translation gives CASSLGENTEAFF.

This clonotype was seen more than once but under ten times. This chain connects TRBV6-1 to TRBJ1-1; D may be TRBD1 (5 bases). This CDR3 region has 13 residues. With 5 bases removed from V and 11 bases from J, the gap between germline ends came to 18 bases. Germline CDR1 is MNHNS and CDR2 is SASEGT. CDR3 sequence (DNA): TGTGCCAGCAGTACCACAGGTTCCGATGGGGCTTTCTTT. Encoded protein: CASSTTGSDGAFF.

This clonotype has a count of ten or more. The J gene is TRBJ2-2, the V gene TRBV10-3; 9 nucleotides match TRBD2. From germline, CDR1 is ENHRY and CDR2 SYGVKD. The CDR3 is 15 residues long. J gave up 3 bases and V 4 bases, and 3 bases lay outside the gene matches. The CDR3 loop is CAISGLAVDTGELFF. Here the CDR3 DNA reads TGTGCCATCAGTGGACTAGCGGTTGACACCGGGGAGCTGTTTTTT.

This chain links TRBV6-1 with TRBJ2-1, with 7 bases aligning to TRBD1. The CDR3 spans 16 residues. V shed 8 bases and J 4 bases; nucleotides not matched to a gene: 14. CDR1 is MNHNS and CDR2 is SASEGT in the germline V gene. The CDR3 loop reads CASVRGSVSFYNEQFF. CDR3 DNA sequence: TGTGCCAGCGTCAGGGGGAGCGTGTCCTTTTACAATGAGCAGTTCTTC.

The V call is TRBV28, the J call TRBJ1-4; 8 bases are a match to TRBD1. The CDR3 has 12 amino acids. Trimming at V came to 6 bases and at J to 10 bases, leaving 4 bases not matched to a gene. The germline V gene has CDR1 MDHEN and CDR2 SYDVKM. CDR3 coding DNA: TGTGCCAGCAGACAACAGGGGGGAAAACTGTTTTTT. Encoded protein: CASRQQGGKLFF.

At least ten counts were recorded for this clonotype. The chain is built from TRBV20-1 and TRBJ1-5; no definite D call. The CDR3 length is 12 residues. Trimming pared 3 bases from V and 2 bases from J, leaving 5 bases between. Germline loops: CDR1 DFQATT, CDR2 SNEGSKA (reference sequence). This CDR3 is CSASYRNQPQHF. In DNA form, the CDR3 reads TGCAGTGCTAGTTATCGCAATCAGCCCCAGCATTTT.

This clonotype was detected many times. The CDR3 loop is CASSQDFGGAIYGYTF. The CDR3, as DNA: TGTGCCAGCAGCCAAGATTTCGGAGGAGCAATTTATGGCTACACCTTC. This chain connects TRBV4-2 to TRBJ1-2; no definite D call. Germline V gene data show CDR1 as LGHNA and CDR2 as YNFKEQ. Trimming cost V 0 bases and J 5 bases, with 16 bases left between them. The CDR3 is made up of 16 amino acids.

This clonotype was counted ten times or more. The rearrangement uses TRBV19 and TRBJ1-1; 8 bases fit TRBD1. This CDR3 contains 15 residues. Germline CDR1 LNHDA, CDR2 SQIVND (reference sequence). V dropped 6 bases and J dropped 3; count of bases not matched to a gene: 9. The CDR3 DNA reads TGTGCCAGTAGCGACAGGACAGGGTCAGACACTGAAGCTTTCTTT. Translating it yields CASSDRTGSDTEAFF.

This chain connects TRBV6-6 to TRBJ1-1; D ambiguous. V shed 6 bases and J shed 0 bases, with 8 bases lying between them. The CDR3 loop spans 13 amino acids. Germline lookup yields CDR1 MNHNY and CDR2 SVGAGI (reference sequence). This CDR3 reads CASRLTMNTEAFF. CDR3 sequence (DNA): TGTGCCAGCAGGTTAACCATGAACACTGAAGCTTTCTTT.

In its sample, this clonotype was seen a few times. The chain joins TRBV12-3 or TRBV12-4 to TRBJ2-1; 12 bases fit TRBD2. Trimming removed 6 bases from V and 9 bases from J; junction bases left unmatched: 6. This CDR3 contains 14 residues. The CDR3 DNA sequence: TGTGCCAGCAGCAGACTAGCGGGAGATGGTGAGCAGTTCTTC. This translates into CASSRLAGDGEQFF.

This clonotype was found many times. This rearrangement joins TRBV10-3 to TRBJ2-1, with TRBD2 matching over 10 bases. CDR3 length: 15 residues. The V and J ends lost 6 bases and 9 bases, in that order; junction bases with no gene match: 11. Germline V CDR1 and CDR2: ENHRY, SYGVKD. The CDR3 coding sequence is TGTGCCATCAGCCGTTCTAGCGGGAGAAGTTTTGAGCAGTTCTTC. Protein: CAISRSSGRSFEQFF.

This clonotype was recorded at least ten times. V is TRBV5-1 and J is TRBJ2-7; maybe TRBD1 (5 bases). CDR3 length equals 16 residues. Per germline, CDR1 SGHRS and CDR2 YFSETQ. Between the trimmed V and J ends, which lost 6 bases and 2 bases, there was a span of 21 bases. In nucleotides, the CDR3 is TGCGCCAGCATAATTTTTTGGGTACAGGAACCCTACGAGCAGTACTTC. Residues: CASIIFWVQEPYEQYF.

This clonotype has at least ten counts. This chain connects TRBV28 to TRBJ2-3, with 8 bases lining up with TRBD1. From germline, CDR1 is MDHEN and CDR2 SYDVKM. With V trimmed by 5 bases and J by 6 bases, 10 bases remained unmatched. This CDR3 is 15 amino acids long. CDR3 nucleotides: TGTGCCAGCAGTCGTCCCGGACAGGGACATGATACGCAGTATTTT. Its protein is CASSRPGQGHDTQYF. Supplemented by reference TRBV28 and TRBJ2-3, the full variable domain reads DVKVTQSSRYLVKRTGEKVFLECVQDMDHENMFWYRQDPGLGLRLIYFSYDVKMKEKGDIPEGYSVSREKKERFSLILESASTNQTSMYLCASSRPGQGHDTQYFGPGTRLTVL.

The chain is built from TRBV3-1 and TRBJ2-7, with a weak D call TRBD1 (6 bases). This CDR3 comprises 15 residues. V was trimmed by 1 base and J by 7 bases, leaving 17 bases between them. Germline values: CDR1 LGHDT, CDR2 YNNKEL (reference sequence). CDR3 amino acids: CASSQGGQGPEEQYF. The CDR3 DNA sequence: TGTGCCAGCAGCCAAGGGGGGCAGGGACCCGAGGAGCAGTACTTC.